The next 32 T cell receptor beta chains were all read from a single sample in a study of blood T cell repertoires in COVID-19. The protocol was immunoSEQ multiplex PCR, while the TCRdb copy is restricted to in-frame clones and leaves out a portion. The sample holds around 25,000 clones; around 67% are singletons and the top ten take approximately 19%. Material: peripheral blood. The origin of the receptors is a human donor in a cohort sampled during active or convalescent COVID-19.

This clone has more than one count but fewer than ten. The V and J genes are TRBV7-9 and TRBJ1-4; TRBD1 matches at 7 bases. CDR3 length: 14 amino acids. V trimming: 5 bases; J trimming: 1 base; junction bases outside the gene matches: 1. The germline gives CDR1 SEHNR, CDR2 FQNEAQ (reference sequence). This chain's CDR3 is CASSRQGTNEKLFF. The CDR3 nucleotides read TGTGCCAGCAGCCGACAGGGAACTAATGAAAAACTGTTTTTT.

The chain joins TRBV27 to TRBJ1-5, with no clear D. V was cut by 1 base and J by 7 bases, with 14 bases left in between. CDR3 length equals 15 residues. In germline, CDR1 is MNHEY, CDR2 SMNVEV (reference sequence). CDR3 residues: CASSLYLGSRQPQHF. As DNA, the CDR3 is TGTGCCAGCAGTTTATATCTGGGCTCCCGGCAGCCCCAGCATTTT.

This clone was counted a single time. The chain carries TRBV19 and TRBJ1-6, with 8 bases fitting TRBD1. Per germline, CDR1 LNHDA and CDR2 SQIVND (reference sequence). V shed 4 bases, J shed 11 bases, and the junction held 10 bases outside the gene matches. The CDR3 length is 15 residues. CDR3 nucleotide sequence: TGTGCCAGTAGTACGGGAGACAGGGGAGGGCCACCCCTCCACTTT. This encodes CASSTGDRGGPPLHF.

Judged by abundance, this clone is medium-sized (0.01 to 0.1%). The V and J genes are TRBV4-1 and TRBJ2-7; 8 nucleotides line up with TRBD1. Germline V CDR1 and CDR2: MGHRA, YSYEKL. The CDR3 covers 14 residues. V trimming: 4 bases; J trimming: 2 bases; junction bases outside the gene matches: 4. The CDR3 coding sequence is TGCGCCAGCAGCCTTACAGGGGGTCCCTACGAGCAGTACTTC. It encodes CASSLTGGPYEQYF.

This chain links TRBV30 with TRBJ2-3; 11 bases align to TRBD2. The CDR3 is made up of 20 amino acids. The V segment lost 0 bases and the J segment 0 bases; nucleotides outside the gene matches: 14. CDR1 is GTSNPN, CDR2 SVGIG, per germline (reference sequence). The CDR3 region has the DNA TGTGCCTGGAGTGTAGAGTTTACCCTAGCGGGGGGAATTAGCACAGATACGCAGTATTTT. Amino acid sequence: CAWSVEFTLAGGISTDTQYF.

This clone was observed once. The chain joins TRBV3-1 (or the pseudogene TRBV3-2) to TRBJ1-1; D not certain. Germline V CDR1 and CDR2: LGHDT, YNNKEL (reference sequence). The CDR3 spans 13 residues. Trimming removed 1 base from V and 13 bases from J, with 16 bases in between. The CDR3 bases are TGTGCCAGCAGCCAAGGTTTTGGACGGACTGGTTTCTTT. Translated: CASSQGFGRTGFF.

This clone was seen more than once but under ten times. The chain has TRBV29-1 and TRBJ2-5; possibly TRBD1 for D (5 bases). Per the germline V gene, CDR1 is SQVTM and CDR2 is ANQGSEA. V lost 0 bases and J 2 bases, leaving 13 bases between the germline ends. The CDR3 contains 15 residues. Written as DNA, the CDR3 is TGCAGCGTTGAAGACAAGGGAAGGGGACAAGAGACCCAGTACTTC. Encoded protein: CSVEDKGRGQETQYF.

The V and J genes are TRBV4-3 and TRBJ2-1; D is possibly TRBD2 (6 bases). V was shortened by 1 base and J by 4 bases, with 14 bases between the two germline ends. The CDR3 has 16 residues. Germline loops: CDR1 LGHNA, CDR2 YSLEER. CDR3 sequence: CASSQVWGRFYNEQFF. The CDR3 bases are TGCGCCAGCAGCCAAGTATGGGGGAGGTTTTACAATGAGCAGTTCTTC.

The chain is built from TRBV10-3 and TRBJ1-2; TRBD1 might be the D (5 bases). The CDR3 is made up of 13 amino acids. V was cut by 7 bases and J by 1 base, with 10 bases left in between. Germline V lookup: CDR1 ENHRY, CDR2 SYGVKD. The CDR3 DNA sequence: TGTGCCATCACCTCGCAGGGTAACTATGGCTACACCTTC. This encodes CAITSQGNYGYTF.

The V call is TRBV3-1 (or the pseudogene TRBV3-2), the J call TRBJ2-1; 9 nucleotides line up with TRBD2. V trimming: 4 bases; J trimming: 5 bases; junction bases outside the gene matches: 15. The CDR3 has 18 residues. Germline V gene sequence: CDR1 LGHDT, CDR2 YNNKEL (reference sequence). CDR3 loop: CASSRRGSGGSLDNEQFF. The CDR3, as DNA: TGTGCCAGCAGCCGCCGTGGTAGCGGGGGCTCCCTGGACAATGAGCAGTTCTTC.

The chain is built from TRBV27 and TRBJ1-2; 7 positions agree with TRBD1. The ends lost 4 bases at V and 4 bases at J; junction bases unmatched: 9. The CDR3 spans 15 residues. The germline gives CDR1 MNHEY, CDR2 SMNVEV (reference sequence). CDR3 protein: CASSSRDSTVYGYTF. Here the CDR3 DNA reads TGTGCCAGCAGTTCCCGGGACAGCACCGTCTATGGCTACACCTTC.

The rearrangement uses TRBV18 and TRBJ2-3; 11 positions match TRBD2. This CDR3 is 15 amino acids long. Germline V CDR1 and CDR2: KGHSH, LQKENI. The V and J ends lost 3 bases and 5 bases, in that order; junction bases with no gene match: 4. The CDR3 nucleotides read TGTGCCAGCTCACCTCCACTAGCGGGGGAAGATACGCAGTATTTT. Protein product: CASSPPLAGEDTQYF.

This rearrangement joins TRBV6-6 to TRBJ1-3; a possible D gene is TRBD1 (6 bases). This CDR3 is built from 16 residues. Trimming shortened V by 2 bases and J by 2 bases, and 13 bases separated the two germline ends. Germline lookup yields CDR1 MNHNY and CDR2 SVGAGI (reference sequence). The CDR3 loop reads CASSYGLQGPGNTIYF. The DNA of the CDR3 is TGTGCCAGCAGTTACGGTCTCCAGGGGCCTGGAAACACCATATATTTT.

The chain employs TRBV6-5 and TRBJ1-2; D gene unclear. Germline V gene data show CDR1 as MNHEY and CDR2 as SVGAGI. The CDR3 is 14 residues long. The V gene lost 6 bases and the J gene lost 5 bases, with 16 bases spanning the gap. CDR3 residues: CASSAPWEGYGYTF. CDR3 coding DNA: TGTGCCAGCAGCGCCCCCTGGGAGGGTTATGGCTACACCTTC.

This chain links TRBV5-5 with TRBJ1-2, with unresolved D. Germline V lookup: CDR1 SGHKS, CDR2 YYEKEE (reference sequence). Trimming took off 0 bases at V and 3 bases at J, with 3 bases between the two ends. The CDR3 loop spans 12 amino acids. CDR3 DNA sequence: TGTGCCAGCAGCTTGGGAGACTATGGCTACACCTTC. This encodes CASSLGDYGYTF.

The V and J genes are TRBV18 and TRBJ1-4; D gene uncertain. Trimming removed 3 bases at V and 10 bases at J, with 18 bases between. The CDR3 loop spans 15 amino acids. Germline assignment: CDR1 KGHSH and CDR2 LQKENI. CDR3 in DNA: TGTGCCAGCTCACCGACCGGGATCTCAGGCGGAAAACTGTTTTTT. Amino acids: CASSPTGISGGKLFF.

This clone was found once. The chain combines TRBV11-1 with TRBJ1-6, with 8 positions matching TRBD1. The V gene end was trimmed by 1 base and the J gene end by 9 bases; junction bases not matched to a gene: 8. The germline gives CDR1 SGHAT, CDR2 FQDESV (reference sequence). The CDR3 spans 16 residues. CDR3 region: CASSLDVNRGFSPLHF. The CDR3 DNA reads TGTGCCAGCAGCTTAGACGTTAACAGGGGGTTTTCACCCCTCCACTTT.

This clone is medium-sized in the sample. The genes are TRBV5-1 and TRBJ2-1; 7 bases align to TRBD2. V dropped 6 bases and J dropped 3; count of bases not matched to a gene: 9. This CDR3 is 15 amino acids long. CDR1 SGHRS and CDR2 YFSETQ come from the germline V gene. In DNA form, the CDR3 reads TGCGCCAGCACCATTGCTAGCGGAGTCTACAATGAGCAGTTCTTC. Translated: CASTIASGVYNEQFF.

V is TRBV19 and J is TRBJ2-3, with TRBD2 matching 13 bases. Germline assignment: CDR1 LNHDA and CDR2 SQIVND (reference sequence). The length of the CDR3 is 16 residues. The trim removed 5 bases at V and 6 bases at J, leaving 8 bases unmatched. Written as DNA, the CDR3 is TGTGCCAGTAGTCCCCGGACTAGCGGGGGAGTGGATACGCAGTATTTT. The encoded protein is CASSPRTSGGVDTQYF.

The chain employs TRBV7-2 and TRBJ2-1; 9 positions agree with TRBD1. CDR1 is SGHTA and CDR2 is FQGNSA in the germline V gene. The CDR3 spans 15 residues. V lost 1 base, J lost 4 bases, and 2 bases stayed unmatched. The CDR3, as DNA: TGTGCCAGCAGCTTAGTACAGGGGGCGTACAATGAGCAGTTCTTC. Its protein product is CASSLVQGAYNEQFF.

The chain combines TRBV9 with TRBJ2-3; 11 positions match TRBD1. Germline CDR1 reads SGDLS; CDR2 reads YYNGEE. The CDR3 spans 15 residues. The V and J ends lost 4 bases and 3 bases, in that order; junction bases with no gene match: 4. The CDR3 DNA sequence: TGTGCCAGCAGCTCACGGGACAGGGGGACAGATACGCAGTATTTT. It yields the protein CASSSRDRGTDTQYF.

The rearrangement links TRBV24-1 to TRBJ2-5; TRBD2 might be the D (6 bases). V shed 10 bases and J shed 5 bases, with 19 bases lying between them. Germline V CDR1 and CDR2: KGHDR, SFDVKD. There are 14 residues in the CDR3. In DNA form, the CDR3 reads TGTGCCACGGGGATCGGCGGGGCGATGGAGACCCAGTACTTC. It yields the protein CATGIGGAMETQYF.

The chain joins TRBV30 to TRBJ2-3; 15 bases line up with TRBD2. V was pared by 3 bases and J by 5 bases, with 9 bases of the junction left unmatched. The V gene's germline CDR1 is GTSNPN and CDR2 SVGIG (reference sequence). CDR3 length: 17 amino acids. The CDR3 loop is CAWSAIGLAGGRDTQYF. The CDR3 DNA follows: TGTGCCTGGAGCGCCATCGGACTAGCGGGAGGGCGAGATACGCAGTATTTT.

The V gene is TRBV7-2, the J gene TRBJ1-5, with unresolved D. V was clipped by 1 base and J by 7 bases, with 14 bases between them. The CDR3 spans 15 residues. CDR1 is SGHTA and CDR2 is FQGNSA in the germline V gene. The CDR3 region is CASSLGPHSPQPQHF. The CDR3 DNA reads as TGTGCCAGCAGCTTAGGTCCACATTCCCCACAGCCCCAGCATTTT. Complete variable domain (other parts from reference TRBV7-2 and TRBJ1-5): GAGVSQSPSNKVTEKGKDVELRCDPISGHTALYWYRQSLGQGLEFLIYFQGNSAPDKSGLPSDRFSAERTGGSVSTLTIQRTQQEDSAVYLCASSLGPHSPQPQHFGDGTRLSIL.

The rearrangement joins TRBV5-5 to TRBJ1-1; 9 bases line up with TRBD1. Looked up from germline, CDR1 is SGHKS and CDR2 is YYEKEE (reference sequence). This CDR3 comprises 13 residues. Germline trimming cut 3 bases from V and 11 bases from J; bases unmatched to any gene: 8. CDR3 nucleotides: TGTGCCAGCAGCTGGGACAGGGCTTTTAGGGCTTTCTTT. Its translation is CASSWDRAFRAFF. Based on the CDR3 plus reference TRBV5-5 and TRBJ1-1, the full variable domain is DAGVTQSPTHLIKTRGQQVTLRCSPISGHKSVSWYQQVLGQGPQFIFQYYEKEERGRGNFPDRFSARQFPNYSSELNVNALLLGDSALYLCASSWDRAFRAFFGQGTRLTVV.

There are a few counts of this clone. J is TRBJ1-5 and V is TRBV28; possibly TRBD1 for D (5 bases). Trimming left V 6 bases short and J 2 bases short, with 14 bases between. The CDR3 extends over 15 amino acids. Germline loops: CDR1 MDHEN, CDR2 SYDVKM. For the CDR3, the DNA is TGTGCCAGCAGGGGGCGGGGGAAGGGCAATCAGCCCCAGCATTTT. As protein: CASRGRGKGNQPQHF.

The chain has TRBV4-1 and TRBJ1-4; 11 nucleotides match TRBD1. CDR1 MGHRA and CDR2 YSYEKL come from the germline V gene. V trimming: 1 base; J trimming: 8 bases; junction bases outside the gene matches: 6. The CDR3 runs to 16 residues. The CDR3 coding sequence is TGCGCCAGCAGCCAAGTTGGCGGGACAGGGGGGGAAAAACTGTTTTTT. It yields the protein CASSQVGGTGGEKLFF.

This rearrangement joins TRBV13 to TRBJ1-1, with D maybe TRBD1 (6 bases). V gave up 3 bases and J gave up 5 bases, with 13 bases separating them. Germline V CDR1 and CDR2: PRHDT, FYEKMQ (reference sequence). The CDR3 extends over 14 amino acids. CDR3 protein: CASSFLTGITEAFF. The CDR3 nucleotides are TGTGCCAGCAGCTTCTTAACAGGGATAACTGAAGCTTTCTTT.

The V and J genes are TRBV28 and TRBJ1-1; no definite D call. V lost 5 bases and J lost 7, with 14 bases in between. The CDR3 is 13 amino acids. Germline-derived CDR1 and CDR2 are MDHEN and SYDVKM. The CDR3 sequence is CASSIPFRGEAFF. For the CDR3, the DNA is TGTGCCAGCAGTATCCCCTTCCGGGGTGAAGCTTTCTTT.

The chain carries TRBV4-3 and TRBJ1-6; D is unresolved. Trimming removed 4 bases from V and 9 bases from J, with 13 bases in between. The CDR3 consists of 14 residues. Germline V CDR1 and CDR2: LGHNA, YSLEER. CDR3 sequence reads: CASSLFPGISPLHF. In DNA, the CDR3 is TGCGCCAGCAGCCTTTTTCCGGGGATTTCACCCCTCCACTTT.

This clone showed up just a few times. This chain joins TRBV2 and TRBJ2-7; a weak D match, TRBD1 (5 bases). CDR3 length: 13 residues. V was clipped by 7 bases and J by 0 bases, with 10 bases between them. The germline gives CDR1 SNHLY, CDR2 FYNNEI. CDR3 DNA sequence: TGTGCCAGCACTAAGGGGCTCTCCTACGAGCAGTACTTC. This encodes CASTKGLSYEQYF.

The chain uses TRBV7-9 and TRBJ1-2; 7 bases line up with TRBD1. The trim removed 3 bases at V and 8 bases at J, leaving 6 bases unmatched. Germline V gene sequence: CDR1 SEHNR, CDR2 FQNEAQ (reference sequence). This CDR3 comprises 13 residues. CDR3 sequence reads: CASSFPQGWGYTF. Here the CDR3 DNA reads TGTGCCAGCAGCTTTCCACAGGGGTGGGGCTACACCTTC. The entire variable domain, with the rest obtained from reference TRBV7-9 and TRBJ1-2, is as follows: DTGVSQNPRHKITKRGQNVTFRCDPISEHNRLYWYRQTLGQGPEFLTYFQNEAQLEKSRLLSDRFSAERPKGSFSTLEIQRTEQGDSAMYLCASSFPQGWGYTFGSGTRLTVV.